This T cell receptor (beta chain) was found in a study of cytomegalovirus exposure and HLA in healthy donors. Use of 60 Vbeta and 13 Jbeta primers characterized the PCR. Produced via immunoSEQ multiplex PCR; TCRdb's table is partial and in-frame only. The table for this sample gives 80,000 to 95,000 clones. There are 16 residues in the CDR3. Germline CDR1 MNHEY, CDR2 SVGAGI. V was pared by 4 bases and J by 3 bases, with 7 bases of the junction left unmatched. Sample: PBMCs. The V call is TRBV6-5, the J call TRBJ2-3, with 10 nucleotides matching TRBD2. The source of this sequence is a man aged 50-60 years in good health and CMV-seropositive. The DNA for the CDR3 is TGTGCCAGCAGTTCCCCTAGCGGGAGTCGGACAGATACGCAGTATTTT. Translating it yields CASSSPSGSRTDTQYF.